This entry lists 25 T cell receptor beta chains sequenced from one sample in a study of PD-1 blockade in mismatch repair-deficient tumors. Sequenced by immunoSEQ multiplex PCR; TCRdb stores in-frame clones only, minus some. The table shows approximately 100,000 clones, with under 90% occurring only once. The sample in question was peripheral blood, obtained 35 to 37 weeks after starting pembrolizumab. Receptors originate from an adult with mismatch repair-deficient cancer.

The chain has TRBV23-1 and TRBJ2-5; 10 nucleotides match TRBD1. TRBV23-1 is treated as an ORF (open reading frame) with a function not yet certain. The CDR3 contains 15 residues. Trimming cost V 4 bases and J 4 bases; bases outside gene matches: 6. The CDR3 protein is CASSPFRDRGETQYF. DNA for the CDR3: TGCGCCAGCAGTCCTTTCCGGGACAGGGGAGAGACCCAGTACTTC.

The rearrangement links TRBV4-1 to TRBJ2-7, with 7 bases fitting TRBD1. Trimming at V came to 0 bases and at J to 8 bases, leaving 13 bases not matched to a gene. This CDR3 comprises 16 residues. Germline V gives CDR1 MGHRA, CDR2 YSYEKL. The CDR3 sequence is CASSQDDKDRRNKQYF. Written as DNA, the CDR3 is TGCGCCAGCAGCCAAGATGATAAGGACAGGCGGAACAAGCAGTACTTC.

This clone appeared once. The chain links TRBV6-1 to TRBJ1-1; tentatively, D is TRBD1 (5 bases). This CDR3 region has 16 residues. Germline V gene lookup returns CDR1 MNHNS and CDR2 SASEGT. Deletions cut 4 bases from V and 1 base from J, with 16 bases between. The DNA for the CDR3 is TGTGCCAGCAGTGCTCCCGGGGGACTGACGAACACTGAAGCTTTCTTT. Amino acid sequence: CASSAPGGLTNTEAFF.

This chain connects TRBV27 to TRBJ2-7; no reliable D call. This CDR3 spans 15 amino acids. V lost 3 bases, J lost 0 bases, and 12 bases lay in between. Germline CDR1 is MNHEY and CDR2 is SMNVEV (reference sequence). CDR3 sequence reads: CASSFGPLGSYEQYF. CDR3 coding DNA: TGTGCCAGCAGTTTTGGGCCCCTAGGCTCCTACGAGCAGTACTTC.

The chain combines TRBV7-9 with TRBJ2-7; D is unresolved. The CDR3 extends over 15 amino acids. V lost 1 base, J lost 3 bases, and 13 bases lay in between. The V gene's germline CDR1 is SEHNR and CDR2 FQNEAQ (reference sequence). The CDR3 DNA sequence: TGTGCCAGCAGCTTAGTAAGCAACACATACTACGAGCAGTACTTC. It translates to CASSLVSNTYYEQYF.

This chain joins TRBV25-1 and TRBJ2-2; no definite D call. The CDR3 covers 16 residues. Germline V gene sequence: CDR1 MGHDK, CDR2 SYGVNS. The germline V and J ends were trimmed by 0 bases and 3 bases, with 11 bases remaining between them. The CDR3, as DNA: TGTGCCAGCAGTGAATATTTTGTTCAGGACACCGGGGAGCTGTTTTTT. As protein: CASSEYFVQDTGELFF.

The chain carries TRBV6-5 and TRBJ2-1; D is ambiguous. CDR3 size: 12 residues. In germline, CDR1 is MNHEY, CDR2 SVGAGI. The ends were cut back, 6 bases at V and 15 bases at J, with 18 bases in the middle. As DNA, the CDR3 is TGTGCCAGCAGCCCTAATACGATTACTCGGTTCTTC. Amino acids: CASSPNTITRFF.

V usage is TRBV9 and J usage is TRBJ2-1; 12 nucleotides align to TRBD2. Germline loops: CDR1 SGDLS, CDR2 YYNGEE. V was pared by 0 bases and J by 8 bases, with 6 bases of the junction left unmatched. The CDR3 runs to 16 residues. The CDR3 DNA sequence: TGTGCCAGCAGCGTAGGGGCTACTAGCGGGAGGTATGAGCAGTTCTTC. This sequence encodes CASSVGATSGRYEQFF.

This clone was seen only once. The J gene is TRBJ2-7, the V gene TRBV14, with D maybe TRBD1 (5 bases). The CDR3 totals 14 residues. CDR1 and CDR2 from the germline V gene are SGHDN and FVKESK. The V end lost 1 base, the J end lost 0 bases, and 7 bases lay between the germline ends. CDR3 sequence (DNA): TGTGCCAGCAGCCAAGGAGACAGCTCCTACGAGCAGTACTTC. It specifies CASSQGDSSYEQYF.

This clone was seen a handful of times. This rearrangement joins TRBV30 to TRBJ2-3; D gene unclear. The CDR3 extends over 14 amino acids. Germline lookup yields CDR1 GTSNPN and CDR2 SVGIG (reference sequence). The V gene lost 5 bases and the J gene lost 2 bases, with 14 bases spanning the gap. The CDR3 bases are TGTGCCTGGGCCCGGAAGCCAATCACAGATACGCAGTATTTT. It specifies CAWARKPITDTQYF.

The V and J genes are TRBV7-6 and TRBJ2-2; no clear D gene. This CDR3 region has 12 residues. Trimming took 2 bases from V and 3 from J, leaving 1 base between them. In germline, CDR1 is SGHVS, CDR2 FNYEAQ. The CDR3 nucleotides are TGTGCCAGCAGCTTATACACCGGGGAGCTGTTTTTT. It codes for CASSLYTGELFF.

The J gene is TRBJ2-3, the V gene TRBV6-1; maybe TRBD1 (5 bases). The CDR3 is 17 amino acids. Trimming pared 3 bases from V and 0 bases from J, leaving 16 bases between. Germline V gene sequence: CDR1 MNHNS, CDR2 SASEGT. CDR3 sequence reads: CASSELLTGESTDTQYF. The CDR3 bases are TGTGCCAGCAGTGAGCTCCTTACAGGAGAAAGCACAGATACGCAGTATTTT.

This chain uses TRBV5-1 with TRBJ2-2; 9 bases match TRBD2. The germline gives CDR1 SGHRS, CDR2 YFSETQ. The CDR3 consists of 16 residues. Trimming cost V 2 bases and J 4 bases; bases outside gene matches: 6. The CDR3 DNA sequence: TGCGCCAGCAGCTTTAGCGGGAGTTCGGGCACCGGGGAGCTGTTTTTT. It codes for CASSFSGSSGTGELFF.

V and J are TRBV11-3 and TRBJ2-2, with D perhaps TRBD2 (5 bases). The CDR3 has 15 amino acids. Trimming took 5 bases from V and 6 from J, leaving 16 bases between them. Germline assignment: CDR1 SGHNT and CDR2 YENEEA. The CDR3 DNA sequence: TGTGCCAGCAGCCTTTTCCGGGGAAAGGCCGGGGAGCTGTTTTTT. Its translation: CASSLFRGKAGELFF.

This clone has just a few counts. V usage is TRBV27 and J usage is TRBJ2-5, with TRBD2 matching over 7 bases. The CDR3 extends over 15 amino acids. With 5 bases clipped from V and 1 base from J, the junction kept 7 bases outside the gene matches. Germline loops: CDR1 MNHEY, CDR2 SMNVEV (reference sequence). The CDR3, as DNA: TGTGCCAGCAGTAACGGACTAGTTGGCCAAGAGACCCAGTACTTC. The encoded protein is CASSNGLVGQETQYF.

V usage is TRBV4-3 and J usage is TRBJ1-4; D is unclear. The V end was cut by 4 bases, the J end by 7 bases, with 16 bases between. CDR1 is LGHNA, CDR2 YSLEER, per germline. CDR3 length: 15 residues. The CDR3, as DNA: TGCGCCAGCAGCCGTACGGAAGGCTCGGGTGAAAAACTGTTTTTT. The encoded protein is CASSRTEGSGEKLFF.

J is TRBJ2-5 and V is TRBV5-6, with 16 bases that match TRBD2. There are 19 residues in the CDR3. Trimming cost V 3 bases and J 5 bases; bases outside gene matches: 13. Per germline, CDR1 SGHDT and CDR2 YYEEEE. CDR3 region: CASSSPGGLAGGQRETQYF. The CDR3 DNA is TGTGCCAGCAGCTCCCCGGGGGGACTAGCGGGAGGGCAGAGGGAGACCCAGTACTTC.

The chain joins TRBV12-5 to TRBJ2-7; 8 nucleotides agree with TRBD1. The CDR3 totals 15 residues. Germline trimming cut 1 base from V and 6 bases from J; bases unmatched to any gene: 8. The germline gives CDR1 LGHNT, CDR2 FRNRAP. The CDR3 is CASGLGMAGGSEQYF. For the CDR3, the DNA is TGTGCTAGTGGTTTGGGTATGGCAGGGGGCAGCGAGCAGTACTTC.

The chain uses TRBV19 and TRBJ1-4; TRBD1 matches 7 bases. The germline gives CDR1 LNHDA, CDR2 SQIVND (reference sequence). This CDR3 is built from 16 residues. V lost 3 bases, J lost 9 bases, and 13 bases stayed unmatched. CDR3: CASSMGWIQGGQKLFF. In nucleotides, the CDR3 is TGTGCCAGTAGTATGGGGTGGATTCAGGGGGGACAAAAACTGTTTTTT.

Comment on this clone: An end of the junction does not agree with germline; a read error may underlie this. The rearrangement joins TRBV18 to TRBJ2-7; 7 bases agree with TRBD1. The CDR3 covers 14 residues. CDR1 KGHSH and CDR2 LQKENI come from the germline V gene. In DNA form, the CDR3 reads TGTGCCAGCTCAGCACCGGGACAGACCTACGAGCAGTACTTC. Residues: CASSAPGQTYEQYF.

This chain links TRBV19 with TRBJ2-7, with D tentatively TRBD1 (6 bases). V shed 1 base and J shed 3 bases, with 25 bases lying between them. Germline V gives CDR1 LNHDA, CDR2 SQIVND (reference sequence). The CDR3 is 19 amino acids. CDR3: CASSIAGTPNSFTGYEQYF. The CDR3 nucleotides read TGTGCCAGTAGTATAGCCGGGACACCTAACTCGTTCACCGGCTACGAGCAGTACTTC.

This chain connects TRBV7-9 to TRBJ2-1, with 8 nucleotides matching TRBD1. With 2 bases clipped from V and 7 bases from J, the junction kept 7 bases outside the gene matches. The CDR3 has 15 residues. Per the germline V gene, CDR1 is SEHNR and CDR2 is FQNEAQ (reference sequence). Written as DNA, the CDR3 is TGTGCCAGCAGCTTACTCCAGGGGGCGCAGAATGAGCAGTTCTTC. This translates into CASSLLQGAQNEQFF.

V is TRBV27 and J is TRBJ2-3; 11 bases are a match to TRBD2. CDR1 is MNHEY, CDR2 SMNVEV, per germline (reference sequence). The length of the CDR3 is 17 residues. The junction had 8 bases not matched to a gene; V was cut back by 5 bases and J by 1 base. CDR3 protein: CASSPNLAGGGTDTQYF. The CDR3 nucleotides read TGTGCCAGCAGTCCTAACCTAGCGGGAGGCGGCACAGATACGCAGTATTTT.

This chain links TRBV4-1 with TRBJ2-2, with 9 bases identical to TRBD1. Trimming took 3 bases from V and 5 from J; bases not matched to a gene: 10. The CDR3 totals 17 residues. Germline assignment: CDR1 MGHRA and CDR2 YSYEKL. The CDR3 nucleotides are TGCGCCAGCAGCCACTCGTCGGGGACAGGGTTAACCGGGGAGCTGTTTTTT. Its protein is CASSHSSGTGLTGELFF.

The chain employs TRBV29-1 and TRBJ1-1; 7 nucleotides align to TRBD1. J lost 4 bases, V lost 3 bases, and 8 bases had no gene match. The germline CDR1 and CDR2 sequences are SQVTM and ANQGSEA. The CDR3 runs to 14 residues. CDR3 protein: CSVDFVRGRTEAFF. The CDR3 DNA follows: TGCAGCGTTGATTTTGTAAGGGGGCGCACTGAAGCTTTCTTT. The full variable domain, rest sourced from reference TRBV29-1 and TRBJ1-1, is SAVISQKPSRDICQRGTSLTIQCQVDSQVTMMFWYRQQPGQSLTLIATANQGSEATYESGFVIDKFPISRPNLTFSTLTVSNMSPEDSSIYLCSVDFVRGRTEAFFGQGTRLTVV.